The 2 T cell receptor beta chains below all came from one sample that was sequenced in a study of T-cell memory formation after mild COVID-19. TCRdb re-called the 5' RACE reads through MiXCR, storing one row per CDR3 protein. The data contain about 340,000 distinct CDR3 sequences, 10% to 15% of them seen just once; the ten biggest clones take up around 21%. Sequenced material: PBMCs or a T cell subset sorted from them (not recorded which). The receptors were sampled from a man aged 18 to 30 who had mild COVID-19 (a few samples of this study predate the infection). Cell type and time point are not known.

This clonotype was picked up a small number of times. This CDR3 is CASSQEAASGTEAFF. Written as DNA, the CDR3 is TGCGCCAGCAGCCAAGAAGCCGCGTCGGGCACTGAAGCTTTCTTT. The chain employs TRBV4-1 and TRBJ1-1; no definite D call. The CDR3 is made up of 15 amino acids. Trimming cost V 0 bases and J 4 bases, with 12 bases left between them. From germline, CDR1 is MGHRA and CDR2 YSYEKL.

This clonotype was counted between two and nine times. This rearrangement joins TRBV18 to TRBJ2-3; weak D call: TRBD1 (6 bases). CDR1 and CDR2 (germline): KGHSH, LQKENI. The CDR3 extends over 16 amino acids. V was clipped by 3 bases and J by 0 bases, with 13 bases between them. The CDR3 coding sequence is TGTGCCAGCTCACCGCTCGGGACAACTAGCACAGATACGCAGTATTTT. Translated: CASSPLGTTSTDTQYF. Full variable domain (remainder filled in from reference TRBV18 and TRBJ2-3): NAGVMQNPRHLVRRRGQEARLRCSPMKGHSHVYWYRQLPEEGLKFMVYLQKENIIDESGMPKERFSAEFPKEGPSILRIQQVVRGDSAAYFCASSPLGTTSTDTQYFGPGTRLTVL.